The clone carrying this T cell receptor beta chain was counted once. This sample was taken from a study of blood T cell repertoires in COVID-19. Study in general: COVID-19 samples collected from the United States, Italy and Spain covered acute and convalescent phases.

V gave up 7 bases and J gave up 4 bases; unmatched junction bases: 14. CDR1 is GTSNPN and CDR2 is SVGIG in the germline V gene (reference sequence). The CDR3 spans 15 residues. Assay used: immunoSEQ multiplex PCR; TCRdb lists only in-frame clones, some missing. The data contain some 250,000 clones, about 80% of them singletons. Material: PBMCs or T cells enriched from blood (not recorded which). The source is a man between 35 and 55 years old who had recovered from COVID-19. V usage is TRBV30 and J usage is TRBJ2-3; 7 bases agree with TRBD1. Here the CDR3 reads CASTGRVTASDTQYF. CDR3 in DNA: TGTGCCTCGACAGGGAGAGTAACAGCATCAGATACGCAGTATTTT.